The clone carrying this T cell receptor (beta chain) was found a few times. This sample was taken from a study of blood T cell repertoires in COVID-19. Study summary: The origin of the acute and convalescent COVID-19 samples was the United States, Italy and Spain. From T cells, B-cell-depleted T cells, or PBMCs came the material, which was cDNA or gDNA.

Per the study methods: Estimates of nucleated cell counts were drawn from the amplification of reference gene primers. Some clones are missing from TCRdb's copy, which holds only in-frame ones; the method was immunoSEQ multiplex PCR. V and J calls and clone size are those listed in that table; D and trimming were worked out from the DNA. The sample includes 200,000 to 250,000 clones, approximately 85% seen only once; the top ten take more than 4%. Germline CDR1 reads SGHTS; CDR2 reads YDEGEE. The junction had 10 bases not matched to a gene; V was cut back by 2 bases and J by 7 bases. This CDR3 has 15 residues.

This TCR came from a man aged 45-60 years with acute or convalescent COVID-19. The sample was peripheral blood. V usage is TRBV5-8 and J usage is TRBJ2-7, with 9 bases matching TRBD2. The CDR3, as DNA: TGTGCCAGCAGCTTTGACGGGACTAGCCGGGAGGAGCAGTACTTC. Translation gives CASSFDGTSREEQYF.